The entry below gives a single T cell receptor (beta chain) sequence along with its context. This sample stems from a study of T cells in Graves' hyperthyroidism and ophthalmopathy. Amplified TCR beta CDR3 regions derived from RNA transcripts. An initial round of RT-PCR targeting the TCR CDR3 relied on the HTBI primer set. TCRdb passed the multiplex PCR reads through MiXCR, listing each CDR3 protein once. The table lists about 700,000 distinct CDR3 sequences, around 15% of them singletons, with about 10% in the top ten. Patients aged 18 to 65 with hyperthyroidism were newly diagnosed, with duration under 2 months. Uncontrolled infection, other autoimmune disease, pregnancy or lactation led to exclusion. Each diagnosis drew on symptoms, thyroxine, TRAb, thyroid ultrasound and orbital computed tomography findings. 9 to 10 ml fresh peripheral blood yielded the PBMCs. Trimming took off 1 base at V and 1 base at J, with 8 bases between the two ends. The CDR3 runs 14 residues. In germline, CDR1 is GTSNPN, CDR2 SVGIG (reference sequence).

This TCR was sampled from a young woman with Graves' hyperthyroidism. The sequencing input was blood. The V call is TRBV30, the J call TRBJ1-5; D is unclear. The CDR3 region has the DNA TGTGCCTGGAGTGGTCGTGCAAGCAATCAGCCCCAGCATTTT. Translated, it gives CAWSGRASNQPQHF.